This is a list of T cell receptor beta chains from one sample in a study of blood T cell repertoires in COVID-19. Data came from immunoSEQ multiplex PCR; TCRdb stores just in-frame clones and leaves some out. The sample contains approximately 280,000 clones, approximately 88% of which appear only once. The sequenced sample was peripheral blood. The receptors shown here come from a man aged 18 to 29 with active or convalescent COVID-19. The conserved cysteine and the conserved F or W are not part of the CDR3 here. Each record gives: J gene, V gene, CDR3 protein.

j_gene: TRBJ1-1
v_gene: TRBV4-1
CDR3aa: ASSQEPGANTEAF

j_gene: TRBJ1-1
v_gene: TRBV27
CDR3aa: ASSLGDQAF

j_gene: TRBJ1-1
v_gene: TRBV19
CDR3aa: ASSIDRNTEAF

j_gene: TRBJ1-2
v_gene: TRBV3-1/TRBV3-2
CDR3aa: ASSSPHRGQSPNYGYT

j_gene: TRBJ2-5
v_gene: TRBV5-1
CDR3aa: ASSLDAGGWLETQY

j_gene: TRBJ2-3
v_gene: TRBV19
CDR3aa: ASSSSAGPLPGTDTQY

j_gene: TRBJ2-1
v_gene: TRBV18
CDR3aa: ASSPGYSYNEQF

j_gene: TRBJ2-4
v_gene: TRBV10-1
CDR3aa: ASSEPLRGSGDIQY

j_gene: TRBJ1-6
v_gene: TRBV14
CDR3aa: ASSKICKGANNSPLH

j_gene: TRBJ1-1
v_gene: TRBV13
CDR3aa: ASRPQGAGPRYTEAF

j_gene: TRBJ2-7
v_gene: TRBV7-3
CDR3aa: ASSFSGTGAYEQY

j_gene: TRBJ1-5
v_gene: TRBV27
CDR3aa: ASRLLTGTGPNQPQH

j_gene: TRBJ2-7
v_gene: TRBV5-4
CDR3aa: ASSLSTSEYEQY

j_gene: TRBJ2-2
v_gene: TRBV7-9
CDR3aa: ASSLSIGGNTGELF

j_gene: TRBJ1-2
v_gene: TRBV19
CDR3aa: ASSQRGNYGYT

j_gene: TRBJ2-3
v_gene: TRBV5-1
CDR3aa: ASSLGRTGWADTQY

j_gene: TRBJ1-2
v_gene: TRBV6-5
CDR3aa: ASRYKIGGLGGYT

j_gene: TRBJ1-2
v_gene: TRBV10-3
CDR3aa: AISESRTGTNGYT

j_gene: TRBJ2-1
v_gene: TRBV2
CDR3aa: ASSELSGGSNEQF

j_gene: TRBJ2-1
v_gene: TRBV25-1
CDR3aa: ASAPSSAGNEQF

j_gene: TRBJ2-3
v_gene: TRBV5-1
CDR3aa: ASSFSQGRDTQY

j_gene: TRBJ2-3
v_gene: TRBV10-3
CDR3aa: AISGGRDRVSTDTQY

j_gene: TRBJ1-2
v_gene: TRBV19
CDR3aa: ASSMTGMNNEGYT

j_gene: TRBJ2-1
v_gene: TRBV24-1
CDR3aa: ATSGAPGVGSYNEQF

j_gene: TRBJ1-4
v_gene: TRBV4-3
CDR3aa: ASSRTIDEKLF

j_gene: TRBJ1-4
v_gene: TRBV2
CDR3aa: ASSGTGQGKLF

j_gene: TRBJ2-3
v_gene: TRBV5-4
CDR3aa: ASSYASGGDGDTQY

j_gene: TRBJ2-7
v_gene: TRBV5-1
CDR3aa: ASSLAAGTGSYEQY

j_gene: TRBJ2-7
v_gene: TRBV12-3/TRBV12-4
CDR3aa: ASSSTGYEQY

j_gene: TRBJ1-4
v_gene: TRBV6-1
CDR3aa: ASSEVTGADEKLF

j_gene: TRBJ2-5
v_gene: TRBV29-1
CDR3aa: SVGREVKTSGEETQY

j_gene: TRBJ2-1
v_gene: TRBV20-1
CDR3aa: SASLKLAGRDEQF

j_gene: TRBJ1-1
v_gene: TRBV2
CDR3aa: ASTGGAEAF

j_gene: TRBJ1-5
v_gene: TRBV6-2/TRBV6-3
CDR3aa: ASSPYRGPLPQH

j_gene: TRBJ2-2
v_gene: TRBV9
CDR3aa: ASEPSGGRRELF

j_gene: TRBJ1-2
v_gene: TRBV14
CDR3aa: ASSQRGYYGYT

j_gene: TRBJ2-1
v_gene: TRBV4-1
CDR3aa: ASSRGGLAGTYNEQF

j_gene: TRBJ2-1
v_gene: TRBV4-1
CDR3aa: ASRATNLGRGEQF

j_gene: TRBJ2-2
v_gene: TRBV11-3
CDR3aa: ASSLEVGGNTGELF

j_gene: TRBJ1-1
v_gene: TRBV19
CDR3aa: ASSWGLNAEAF